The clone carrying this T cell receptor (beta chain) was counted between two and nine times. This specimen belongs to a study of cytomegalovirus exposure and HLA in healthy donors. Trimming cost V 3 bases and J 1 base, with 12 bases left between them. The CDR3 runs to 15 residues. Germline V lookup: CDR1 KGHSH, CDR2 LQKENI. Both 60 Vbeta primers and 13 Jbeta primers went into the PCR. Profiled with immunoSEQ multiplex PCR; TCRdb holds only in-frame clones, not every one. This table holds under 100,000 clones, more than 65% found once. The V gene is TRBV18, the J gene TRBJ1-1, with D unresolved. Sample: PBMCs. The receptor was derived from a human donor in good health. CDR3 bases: TGTGCCAGCTCACCCCCGTGGAGGACGAACACTGAAGCTTTCTTT. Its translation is CASSPPWRTNTEAFF.